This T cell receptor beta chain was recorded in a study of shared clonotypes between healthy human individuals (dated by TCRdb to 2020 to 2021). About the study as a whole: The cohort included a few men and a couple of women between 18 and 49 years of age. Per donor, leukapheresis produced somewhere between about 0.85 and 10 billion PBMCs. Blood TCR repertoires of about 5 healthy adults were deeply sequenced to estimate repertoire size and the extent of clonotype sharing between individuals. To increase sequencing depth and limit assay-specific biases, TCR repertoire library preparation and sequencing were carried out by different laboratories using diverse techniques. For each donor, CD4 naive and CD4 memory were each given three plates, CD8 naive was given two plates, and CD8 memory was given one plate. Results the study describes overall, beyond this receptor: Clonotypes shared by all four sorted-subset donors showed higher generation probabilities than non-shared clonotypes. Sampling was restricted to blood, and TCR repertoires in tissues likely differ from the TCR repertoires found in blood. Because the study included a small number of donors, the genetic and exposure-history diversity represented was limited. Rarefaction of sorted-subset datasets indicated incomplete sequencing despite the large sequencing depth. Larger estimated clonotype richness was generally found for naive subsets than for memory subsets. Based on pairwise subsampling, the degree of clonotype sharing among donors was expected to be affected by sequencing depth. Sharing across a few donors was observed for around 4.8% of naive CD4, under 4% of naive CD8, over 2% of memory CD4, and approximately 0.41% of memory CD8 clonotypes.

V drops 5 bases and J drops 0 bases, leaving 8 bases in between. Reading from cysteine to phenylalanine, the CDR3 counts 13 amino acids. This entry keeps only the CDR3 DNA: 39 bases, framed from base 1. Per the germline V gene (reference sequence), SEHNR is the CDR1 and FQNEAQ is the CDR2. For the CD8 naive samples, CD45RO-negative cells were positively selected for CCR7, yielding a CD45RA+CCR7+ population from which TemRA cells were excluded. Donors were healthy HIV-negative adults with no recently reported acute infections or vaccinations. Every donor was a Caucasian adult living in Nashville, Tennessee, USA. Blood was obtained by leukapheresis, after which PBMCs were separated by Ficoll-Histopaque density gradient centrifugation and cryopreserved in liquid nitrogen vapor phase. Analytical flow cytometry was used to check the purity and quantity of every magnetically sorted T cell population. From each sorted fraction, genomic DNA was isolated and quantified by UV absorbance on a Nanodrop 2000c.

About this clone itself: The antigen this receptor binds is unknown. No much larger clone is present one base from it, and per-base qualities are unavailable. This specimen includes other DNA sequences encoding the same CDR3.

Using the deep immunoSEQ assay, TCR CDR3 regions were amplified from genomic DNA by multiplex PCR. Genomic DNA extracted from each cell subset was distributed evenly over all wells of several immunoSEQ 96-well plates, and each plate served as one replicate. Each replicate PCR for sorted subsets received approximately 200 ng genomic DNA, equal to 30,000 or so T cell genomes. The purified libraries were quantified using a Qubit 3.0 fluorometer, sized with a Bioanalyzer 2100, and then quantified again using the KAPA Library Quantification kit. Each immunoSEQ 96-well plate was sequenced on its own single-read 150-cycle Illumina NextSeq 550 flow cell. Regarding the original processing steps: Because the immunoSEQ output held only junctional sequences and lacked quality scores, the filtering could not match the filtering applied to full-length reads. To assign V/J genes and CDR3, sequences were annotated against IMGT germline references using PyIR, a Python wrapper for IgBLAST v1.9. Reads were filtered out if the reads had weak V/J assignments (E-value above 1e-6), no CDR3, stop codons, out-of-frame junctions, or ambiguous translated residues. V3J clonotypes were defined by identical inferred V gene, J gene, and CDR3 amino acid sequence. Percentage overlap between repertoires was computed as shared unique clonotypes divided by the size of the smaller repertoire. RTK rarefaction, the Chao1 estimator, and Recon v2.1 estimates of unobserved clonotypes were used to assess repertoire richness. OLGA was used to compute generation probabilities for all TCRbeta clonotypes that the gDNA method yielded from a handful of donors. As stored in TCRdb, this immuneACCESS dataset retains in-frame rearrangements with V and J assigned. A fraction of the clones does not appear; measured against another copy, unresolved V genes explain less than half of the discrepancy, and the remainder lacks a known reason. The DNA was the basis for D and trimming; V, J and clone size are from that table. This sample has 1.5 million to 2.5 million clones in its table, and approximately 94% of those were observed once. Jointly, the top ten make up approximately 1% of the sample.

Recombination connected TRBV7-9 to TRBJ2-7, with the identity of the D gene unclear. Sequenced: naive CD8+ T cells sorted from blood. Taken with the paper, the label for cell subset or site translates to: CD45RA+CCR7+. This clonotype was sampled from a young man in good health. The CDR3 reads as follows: CASSPESSYEQYF. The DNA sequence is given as TGTGCCAGCAGCCCTGAGAGCTCCTACGAGCAGTACTTC.